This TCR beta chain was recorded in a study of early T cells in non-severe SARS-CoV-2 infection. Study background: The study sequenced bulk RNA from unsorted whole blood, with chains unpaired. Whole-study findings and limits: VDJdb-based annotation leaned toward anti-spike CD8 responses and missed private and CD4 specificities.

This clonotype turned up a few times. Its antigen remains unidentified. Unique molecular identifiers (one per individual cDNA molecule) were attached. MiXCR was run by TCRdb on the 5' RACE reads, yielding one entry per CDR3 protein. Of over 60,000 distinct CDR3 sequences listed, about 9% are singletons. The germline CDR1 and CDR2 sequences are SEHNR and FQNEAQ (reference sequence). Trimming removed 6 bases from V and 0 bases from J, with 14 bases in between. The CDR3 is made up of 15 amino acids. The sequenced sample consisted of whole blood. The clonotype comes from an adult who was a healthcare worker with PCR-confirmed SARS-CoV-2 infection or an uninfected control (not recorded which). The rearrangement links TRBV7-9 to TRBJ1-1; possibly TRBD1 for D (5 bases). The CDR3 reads CASSPGRTMNTEAFF. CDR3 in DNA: TGTGCCAGCAGTCCGGGACGAACCATGAACACTGAAGCTTTCTTT.